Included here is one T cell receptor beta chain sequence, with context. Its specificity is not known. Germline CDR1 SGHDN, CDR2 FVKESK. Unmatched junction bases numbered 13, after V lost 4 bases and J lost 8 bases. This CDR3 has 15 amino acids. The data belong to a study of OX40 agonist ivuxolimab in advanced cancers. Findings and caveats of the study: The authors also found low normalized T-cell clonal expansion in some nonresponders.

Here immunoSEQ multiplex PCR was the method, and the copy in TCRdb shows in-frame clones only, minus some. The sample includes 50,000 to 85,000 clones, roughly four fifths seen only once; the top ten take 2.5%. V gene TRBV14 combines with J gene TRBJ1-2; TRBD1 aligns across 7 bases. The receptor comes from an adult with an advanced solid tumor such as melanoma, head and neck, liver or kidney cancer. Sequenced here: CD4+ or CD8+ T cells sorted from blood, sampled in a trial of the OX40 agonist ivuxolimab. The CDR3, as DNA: TGTGCCAGCAGCCGATCCGGGACAGTATTTGGGGGCTACACCTTC. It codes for CASSRSGTVFGGYTF.